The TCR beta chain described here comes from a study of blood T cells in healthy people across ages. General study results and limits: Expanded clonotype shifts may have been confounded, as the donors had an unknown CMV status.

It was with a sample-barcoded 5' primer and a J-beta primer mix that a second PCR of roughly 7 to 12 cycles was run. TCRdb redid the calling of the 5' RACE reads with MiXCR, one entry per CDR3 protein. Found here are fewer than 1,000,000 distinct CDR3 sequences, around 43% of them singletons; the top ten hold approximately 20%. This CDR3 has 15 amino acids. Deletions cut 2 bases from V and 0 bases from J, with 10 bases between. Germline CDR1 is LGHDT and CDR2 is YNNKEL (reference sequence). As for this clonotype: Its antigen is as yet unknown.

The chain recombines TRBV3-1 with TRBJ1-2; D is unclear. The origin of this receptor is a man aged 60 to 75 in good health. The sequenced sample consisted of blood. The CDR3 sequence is CASSQTSTANYGYTF. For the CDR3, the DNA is TGTGCCAGCAGCCAAACGAGTACGGCTAACTATGGCTACACCTTC.